A selection of T cell receptor beta chains follows, all from one sample in a study of blood T cell repertoires in COVID-19. The protocol was immunoSEQ multiplex PCR, while the TCRdb copy is restricted to in-frame clones and leaves out a portion. This table has about 130,000 clones, around nine tenths appearing once. The sample consisted of peripheral blood. The receptors come from a woman in her seventies with COVID-19, enrolled during active disease. Each CDR3 is given without its conserved first and last residue. Each record gives: D gene, J gene, V gene, CDR3 length, CDR3 protein. A D gene is named only where the DNA matches it firmly.

D: .; J: TRBJ1-3; V: TRBV28; length: 14; CDR3: ASSPAGLLLGNTIY
D: TRBD1; J: TRBJ2-7; V: TRBV30; length: 11; CDR3: AWARGTAYEQY
D: .; J: TRBJ1-2; V: TRBV2; length: 13; CDR3: ASTERLFTIGFDT
D: TRBD2; J: TRBJ2-7; V: TRBV9; length: 13; CDR3: ASSVNPAGGYEQY
D: TRBD1; J: TRBJ2-7; V: TRBV6-5; length: 13; CDR3: ASSPGQGARYEQY
D: .; J: TRBJ1-1; V: TRBV5-1; length: 14; CDR3: ASSLDGRVDATEAF
D: .; J: TRBJ2-2; V: TRBV30; length: 12; CDR3: AWSVQVDTGELF
D: TRBD1; J: TRBJ1-5; V: TRBV5-8; length: 12; CDR3: ASSWYDREQPQH
D: .; J: TRBJ1-2; V: TRBV30; length: 14; CDR3: AWRIPSRTAGYGYT
D: .; J: TRBJ2-1; V: TRBV5-1; length: 11; CDR3: ASSLMIGDEQF